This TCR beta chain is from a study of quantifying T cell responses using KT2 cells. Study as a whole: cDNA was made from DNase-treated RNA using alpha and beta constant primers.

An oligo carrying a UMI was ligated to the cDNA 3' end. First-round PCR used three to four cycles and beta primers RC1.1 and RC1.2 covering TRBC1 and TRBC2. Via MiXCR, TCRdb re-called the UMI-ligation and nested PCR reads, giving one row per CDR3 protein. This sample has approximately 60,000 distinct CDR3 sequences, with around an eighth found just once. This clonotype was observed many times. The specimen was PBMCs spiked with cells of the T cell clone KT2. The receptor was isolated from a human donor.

CDR3 residues: CATSRAGEAKNIQYF. The CDR3 DNA follows: TGTGCCACCAGCAGGGCGGGCGAAGCCAAAAACATTCAGTACTTC. The chain couples TRBV15 to TRBJ2-4; a weak D match, TRBD2 (5 bases). This CDR3 has 15 residues. The V end lost 3 bases, the J end lost 0 bases, and 9 bases lay between the germline ends. Germline CDR1 reads LNHNV; CDR2 reads YYDKDF (reference sequence).